Following are 18 T cell receptor beta chains from one sample sequenced in a study of cytomegalovirus exposure and HLA in healthy donors. The PCR used 60 Vbeta and 13 Jbeta primers. Repertoires were generated with immunoSEQ multiplex PCR, while TCRdb's copy carries only in-frame clones and drops some. In the table there are about 190,000 clones, 82% of which are singletons. Sequenced sample: PBMCs. Receptor source: a young woman in good health and CMV-seronegative.

The chain uses TRBV5-1 and TRBJ2-7, with a weak D call TRBD2 (6 bases). CDR1 SGHRS and CDR2 YFSETQ come from the germline V gene. V lost 1 base, J lost 2 bases, and 13 bases lay in between. The CDR3 extends over 15 amino acids. The CDR3 nucleotides are TGCGCCAGCAGCTTGCGCCGGAGGGTCGCCTACGAGCAGTACGTC. It encodes CASSLRRRVAYEQYV.

This clone was counted a single time. The rearrangement joins TRBV25-1 to TRBJ1-1, with 7 bases aligning to TRBD1. V trimming: 3 bases; J trimming: 11 bases; junction bases outside the gene matches: 15. The germline gives CDR1 MGHDK, CDR2 SYGVNS. The CDR3 is 15 residues long. In DNA, the CDR3 is TGTGCCAGCAGTGACCCCACCCGACAGGGCAGAGTGGCTTTCTTT. This encodes CASSDPTRQGRVAFF. The variable domain in full, with the rest retrieved from reference TRBV25-1 and TRBJ1-1, is EADIYQTPRYLVIGTGKKITLECSQTMGHDKMYWYQQDPGMELHLIHYSYGVNSTEKGDLSSESTVSRIRTEHFPLTLESARPSHTSQYLCASSDPTRQGRVAFFGQGTRLTVV.

The chain couples TRBV19 to TRBJ1-1; the D is unclear. Germline V lookup: CDR1 LNHDA, CDR2 SQIVND (reference sequence). The V and J ends lost 3 bases and 2 bases respectively, with 10 bases between them. The CDR3 is made up of 14 amino acids. The CDR3, as DNA: TGTGCCAGTAGTATTAGCCAGACTAACACTGAAGCTTTCTTT. Encoded protein: CASSISQTNTEAFF.

This rearrangement joins TRBV30 to TRBJ2-1; D possibly corresponds to TRBD2 (5 bases). CDR1 and CDR2 (germline): GTSNPN, SVGIG (reference sequence). This CDR3 is 13 amino acids long. V shed 0 bases and J shed 10 bases, with 13 bases lying between them. The CDR3 here is CAWSVGRTGEQFF. The CDR3 coding sequence is TGTGCCTGGAGTGTTGGGAGAACGGGCGAGCAGTTCTTC.

This chain connects TRBV7-9 to TRBJ1-4; TRBD1 agrees at 9 bases. With V trimmed by 5 bases and J by 5 bases, 9 bases remained unmatched. The V gene's germline CDR1 is SEHNR and CDR2 FQNEAQ (reference sequence). The CDR3 spans 16 residues. In DNA, the CDR3 is TGTGCCAGCAGCCTCACGGACAGGGGCTCAAATGAAAAACTGTTTTTT. Translating it yields CASSLTDRGSNEKLFF.

The CDR3 DNA is TGTGCCTGGAGTGTCGGGGCTTCAGCGGGCGAGACCCAGTACTTC. Translation: CAWSVGASAGETQYF. The chain is built from TRBV30 and TRBJ2-5, with D possibly being TRBD2 (6 bases). V was shortened by 0 bases and J by 5 bases, with 16 bases between the two germline ends. This CDR3 region has 15 residues. CDR1 is GTSNPN, CDR2 SVGIG, per germline (reference sequence).

V is TRBV13 and J is TRBJ1-6, with 9 bases lining up with TRBD1. V dropped 5 bases and J dropped 8; count of bases not matched to a gene: 4. CDR3 length: 14 residues. The germline CDR1 and CDR2 sequences are PRHDT and FYEKMQ (reference sequence). This CDR3 reads CASSPWTGDSPLHF. In DNA, the CDR3 is TGTGCCAGCAGCCCCTGGACAGGGGATTCACCCCTCCACTTT.

J is TRBJ2-2 and V is TRBV5-1; 10 nucleotides line up with TRBD1. CDR1 and CDR2 (germline): SGHRS, YFSETQ. This CDR3 is built from 15 residues. V trimming: 4 bases; J trimming: 2 bases; junction bases outside the gene matches: 2. Here the CDR3 DNA reads TGCGCCAGCAGCCCGACAGGGGGCAACACCGGGGAGCTGTTTTTT. This encodes CASSPTGGNTGELFF.

The chain recombines TRBV12-5 with TRBJ2-3; D is perhaps TRBD2 (6 bases). With 3 bases removed from V and 5 bases from J, the gap between germline ends came to 9 bases. Per the germline V gene, CDR1 is LGHNT and CDR2 is FRNRAP. CDR3 length equals 13 residues. The CDR3 DNA sequence: TGTGCTAGTGGTTTTGGGGGGAAAGATACGCAGTATTTT. Translation: CASGFGGKDTQYF.

Only one count was recorded for this clone. The rearrangement joins TRBV28 to TRBJ2-3, with TRBD1 matching over 9 bases. Germline CDR1 is MDHEN and CDR2 is SYDVKM. CDR3 length: 13 amino acids. The trim removed 4 bases at V and 12 bases at J, leaving 8 bases unmatched. CDR3 loop: CASSSPWDREQYF. CDR3 nucleotide sequence: TGTGCCAGCAGTTCACCGTGGGACAGGGAACAGTATTTT.

This chain connects TRBV30 to TRBJ2-7, with 11 bases that match TRBD1. Germline-derived CDR1 and CDR2 are GTSNPN and SVGIG (reference sequence). The CDR3 is 13 residues long. V trimming: 5 bases; J trimming: 7 bases; junction bases outside the gene matches: 7. The CDR3 DNA sequence: TGTGCCTGGGATGGACAGGGGGCACGTGAGCAGTACTTC. This gives the protein CAWDGQGAREQYF.

The chain uses TRBV5-6 and TRBJ2-7, with 7 bases aligning to TRBD1. Germline CDR1 reads SGHDT; CDR2 reads YYEEEE. V shed 1 base and J 5 bases; nucleotides not matched to a gene: 0. The CDR3 totals 12 residues. The CDR3 sequence: CASSLQGDEQYF. In DNA, the CDR3 is TGTGCCAGCAGCTTGCAGGGGGACGAGCAGTACTTC.

The rearrangement uses TRBV30 and TRBJ1-1; D not resolved. Germline-derived CDR1 and CDR2 are GTSNPN and SVGIG (reference sequence). CDR3 size: 13 residues. The ends were cut back, 4 bases at V and 5 bases at J, with 14 bases in the middle. CDR3 in amino acids: CAWKITRKTEAFF. The CDR3 DNA reads TGTGCCTGGAAAATTACGAGGAAAACTGAAGCTTTCTTT.

This chain joins TRBV4-3 and TRBJ2-1; D not resolved. The CDR3 is made up of 19 amino acids. Germline V gene data show CDR1 as LGHNA and CDR2 as YSLEER. The ends were cut back, 0 bases at V and 0 bases at J, with 18 bases in the middle. The CDR3 sequence: CASSQEYPIWATSYNEQFF. CDR3 coding DNA: TGCGCCAGCAGCCAAGAATACCCAATATGGGCGACCTCCTACAATGAGCAGTTCTTC.

V and J are TRBV5-4 and TRBJ2-5; 7 nucleotides agree with TRBD1. V was pared by 4 bases and J by 3 bases, with 3 bases of the junction left unmatched. Germline V gene sequence: CDR1 SGHNT, CDR2 YYREEE (reference sequence). The CDR3 totals 13 residues. The CDR3 sequence is CASSPDRKETQYF. CDR3 in DNA: TGTGCCAGCAGCCCGGACAGGAAAGAGACCCAGTACTTC.

This chain joins TRBV30 and TRBJ1-5; D not certain. CDR1 and CDR2 (germline): GTSNPN, SVGIG (reference sequence). V dropped 2 bases and J dropped 5 bases, with 10 bases sitting between them. The CDR3 is 13 amino acids. The CDR3 DNA reads as TGTGCCTGGAGTATGTTCGGAGATCAGCCCCAGCATTTT. Translated: CAWSMFGDQPQHF.

The gene calls are TRBV6-5 and TRBJ1-2; weak D call: TRBD1 (5 bases). The CDR3 sequence is 13 residues long. Looked up from germline, CDR1 is MNHEY and CDR2 is SVGAGI. Trimming left V 8 bases short and J 4 bases short, with 14 bases between. CDR3 in amino acids: CASREGLIYGYTF. Written as DNA, the CDR3 is TGTGCCAGCCGAGAGGGACTAATCTATGGCTACACCTTC.

The chain carries TRBV19 and TRBJ2-3, with D maybe TRBD2 (5 bases). Germline V gives CDR1 LNHDA, CDR2 SQIVND (reference sequence). The CDR3 runs 13 residues. V shed 9 bases and J shed 2 bases, with 12 bases lying between them. CDR3 sequence reads: CASGRGHTDTQYF. The DNA for the CDR3 is TGTGCCAGCGGGCGAGGGCACACAGATACGCAGTATTTT.